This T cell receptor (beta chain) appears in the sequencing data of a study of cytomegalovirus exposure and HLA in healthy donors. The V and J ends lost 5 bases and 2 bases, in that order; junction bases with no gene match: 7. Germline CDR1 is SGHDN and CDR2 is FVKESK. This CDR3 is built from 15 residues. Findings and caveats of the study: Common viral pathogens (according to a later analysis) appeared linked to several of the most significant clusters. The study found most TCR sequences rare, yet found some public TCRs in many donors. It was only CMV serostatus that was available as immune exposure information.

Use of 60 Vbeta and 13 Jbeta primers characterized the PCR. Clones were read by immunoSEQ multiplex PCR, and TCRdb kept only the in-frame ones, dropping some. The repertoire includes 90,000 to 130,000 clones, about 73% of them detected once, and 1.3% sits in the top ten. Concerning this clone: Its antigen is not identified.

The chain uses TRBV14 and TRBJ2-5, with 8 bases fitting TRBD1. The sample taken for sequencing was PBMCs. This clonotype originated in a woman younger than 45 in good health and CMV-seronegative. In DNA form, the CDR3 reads TGTGCCAGCAGCTCTCGGACAGGGATACAAGAGACCCAGTACTTC. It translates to CASSSRTGIQETQYF.